This T cell receptor (beta chain) stems from a study of beta chain features in type 1 diabetes. The V gene's germline CDR1 is ENHRY and CDR2 SYGVKD. CDR3 length: 13 amino acids. Trimming took 0 bases from V and 4 from J, leaving 7 bases between them. Study conclusions and caveats: In every one of the four CD4+ subsets, TCRB CDR3s were moderately but significantly shorter in Type 1 diabetes patients.

A single heparinised blood sample, averaging around 0.11 L, was obtained per donor. Points on this clone: Its antigen is unidentified.

Every isolated RNA sample was fully reverse transcribed, so sequencing captured expressed TCRB transcripts. TCRdb's table, derived via immunoSEQ multiplex PCR, lists solely in-frame clones and lacks some. The table lists under 850,000 clones, 10% to 15% of them singletons. The specimen was naive CD4+ T cells from blood. This clonotype originated in a man younger than 30 with type 1 diabetes. V usage is TRBV10-3 and J usage is TRBJ2-7; D uncertain. The CDR3 DNA reads as TGTGCCATCAGTGAGTCCCCAGATTACGAGCAGTACTTC. Translated, it gives CAISESPDYEQYF.